Below are 17 T cell receptor beta chains sequenced from a single sample in a study of identical twins. Each CDR3 protein is one row after TCRdb ran MiXCR on the 5' RACE reads. The sample holds hundreds of thousands of distinct CDR3 sequences, 20% to 25% seen once. The data were also submitted as part of a second study, on T cells expressing NK-cell markers.

Sample: PBMCs. Every receptor here comes from a woman under 30 in good health.

The chain is built from TRBV9 and TRBJ2-7; possible D gene TRBD1, 5 bases. Trimming pared 0 bases from V and 4 bases from J, leaving 14 bases between. The CDR3 has 15 amino acids. The germline gives CDR1 SGDLS, CDR2 YYNGEE. The CDR3 nucleotides read TGTGCCAGCAGCGTAGGAGGTCAGGGTAGTTACGAGCAGTACTTC. Encoded protein: CASSVGGQGSYEQYF.

CDR3 amino acids: CASRTSGPYNEQFF. The DNA of the CDR3 is TGTGCCAGCAGGACTAGCGGACCCTACAATGAGCAGTTCTTC. V gene TRBV11-2 combines with J gene TRBJ2-1; 9 nucleotides line up with TRBD2. This CDR3 is built from 14 residues. Germline assignment: CDR1 SGHAT and CDR2 FQNNGV. Trimming removed 6 bases from V and 2 bases from J; junction bases left unmatched: 2.

This clonotype has a handful of counts. CDR3 loop: CASSPGNSEDTQYF. The CDR3 DNA reads as TGCGCCAGCAGCCCAGGGAATAGTGAAGATACGCAGTATTTT. V and J are TRBV5-1 and TRBJ2-3; weak D call: TRBD1 (5 bases). CDR3 length: 14 amino acids. Trimming shortened V by 4 bases and J by 5 bases, and 14 bases separated the two germline ends. CDR1 and CDR2 (germline): SGHRS, YFSETQ.

The J gene is TRBJ2-3, the V gene TRBV10-1; 14 positions match TRBD2. Germline V CDR1 and CDR2: WNHNN, SYGVQD (reference sequence). This CDR3 comprises 19 residues. V shed 7 bases and J 2 bases; nucleotides not matched to a gene: 14. The CDR3 loop reads CASISGLAGAHHSTDTQYF. The CDR3 DNA sequence: TGCGCCAGCATTTCGGGACTAGCGGGAGCCCACCATTCCACAGATACGCAGTATTTT.

The gene calls are TRBV20-1 and TRBJ2-4; tentative D call: TRBD1 (5 bases). The germline gives CDR1 DFQATT, CDR2 SNEGSKA (reference sequence). V lost 0 bases, J lost 6 bases, and 18 bases lay in between. The CDR3 totals 16 residues. CDR3 DNA: TGCAGTGCTAGAGATATTGGACAAGGTATCTTAAACATTCAGTACTTC. Protein sequence: CSARDIGQGILNIQYF.

DNA for the CDR3: TGTGCCATCAGTGCCCAGGGAGCGGGAAGTCTAGGTGAGCAGTTCTTC. It translates to CAISAQGAGSLGEQFF. The rearrangement links TRBV10-3 to TRBJ2-1, with 7 bases that match TRBD2. The CDR3 is 16 residues long. Germline V lookup: CDR1 ENHRY, CDR2 SYGVKD. V shed 4 bases and J 9 bases; nucleotides not matched to a gene: 15.

In its sample, this clonotype was seen many times. The J gene is TRBJ2-5, the V gene TRBV6-5, with TRBD2 matching over 13 bases. This CDR3 has 15 residues. The J segment lost 4 bases and the V segment lost 4 bases, leaving 3 bases of the junction unmatched. Germline values: CDR1 MNHEY, CDR2 SVGAGI. The CDR3 spells CASSSGTSGIETQYF. Written as DNA, the CDR3 is TGTGCCAGCAGTTCTGGGACTAGCGGGATAGAGACCCAGTACTTC.

V is TRBV6-1 and J is TRBJ1-2, with D uncertain. The CDR3 has 13 amino acids. Germline lookup yields CDR1 MNHNS and CDR2 SASEGT. V lost 6 bases and J lost 12, with 20 bases in between. The CDR3 DNA is TGTGCCAGCAGCGAATGGGAAAAGGACGTTAACACCTTC. This encodes CASSEWEKDVNTF.

This clonotype turned up a few times. This chain joins TRBV7-2 and TRBJ1-1; D might be TRBD1 (6 bases). Trimming shortened V by 6 bases and J by 1 base, and 15 bases separated the two germline ends. This CDR3 contains 15 residues. Germline V CDR1 and CDR2: SGHTA, FQGNSA. Here the CDR3 DNA reads TGTGCCAGCAGTCGGGGGACATTCTGGAACACTGAAGCTTTCTTT. Encoded protein: CASSRGTFWNTEAFF.

This clonotype came up a few times. V gene TRBV29-1 combines with J gene TRBJ2-1; D uncertain. Germline lookup yields CDR1 SQVTM and CDR2 ANQGSEA. The length of the CDR3 is 14 residues. The V end lost 1 base, the J end lost 5 bases, and 12 bases lay between the germline ends. This CDR3 reads CSVEALLHNNEQFF. CDR3 DNA: TGCAGCGTTGAAGCTCTTCTCCACAACAATGAGCAGTTCTTC.

The V gene is TRBV20-1, the J gene TRBJ1-1, with 9 bases identical to TRBD1. Germline V gene data show CDR1 as DFQATT and CDR2 as SNEGSKA (reference sequence). V lost 5 bases and J lost 11; bases outside the gene matches: 9. The CDR3 is made up of 12 amino acids. The CDR3 here is CSAGTGLRGAFF. CDR3 DNA sequence: TGCAGTGCTGGGACAGGGCTCCGGGGGGCTTTCTTT.

V is TRBV12-3 or TRBV12-4 and J is TRBJ1-4; weak D call: TRBD1 (6 bases). Trimming cost V 2 bases and J 8 bases, with 9 bases left between them. The CDR3 runs 13 residues. CDR3: CASSLIGGEKLFF. The CDR3 coding sequence is TGTGCCAGCAGTTTAATCGGGGGCGAAAAACTGTTTTTT.

The V gene is TRBV29-1, the J gene TRBJ2-1, with a possible D match to TRBD2 (6 bases). The germline V gene has CDR1 SQVTM and CDR2 ANQGSEA. V lost 4 bases to trimming and J lost 7 bases, with 14 bases between them. This CDR3 is built from 13 residues. The CDR3, as DNA: TGCAGCGTTGGGGGGGACCGGCGAAATGAGCAGTTCTTC. This gives the protein CSVGGDRRNEQFF.

This clonotype turned up a few times. The conserved phenylalanine or tryptophan normally closing the CDR3 is absent here, so this likely arose from a read error. No DNA is shown, since the ends of the CDR3 on it are uncertain; the CDR3 is the one TCRdb lists. The chain couples TRBV10-3 to TRBJ1-6; the table gives TRBD1 as D, unverified against the DNA. Germline V gives CDR1 ENHRY, CDR2 SYGVKD. The CDR3 is 13 residues long, ends included. The CDR3 sequence is CAISDTFGDIIKL.

This chain joins TRBV10-1 and TRBJ2-1, with D uncertain. The CDR3 covers 13 residues. Trimming cost V 5 bases and J 5 bases, with 10 bases left between them. Germline lookup yields CDR1 WNHNN and CDR2 SYGVQD (reference sequence). The CDR3: CASSTSTHNEQFF. CDR3 sequence (DNA): TGCGCCAGCAGTACCAGCACCCACAATGAGCAGTTCTTC.

A few counts support this clonotype. This sequence joins TRBV20-1 and TRBJ2-1; the D gene is possibly TRBD2 (6 bases). The CDR3 loop spans 11 amino acids. In germline, CDR1 is DFQATT, CDR2 SNEGSKA (reference sequence). Deletions cut 3 bases from V and 7 bases from J, with 7 bases between. The CDR3 coding sequence is TGCAGTGCTAGCGGGAGTAATGAGCAGTTCTTC. This gives the protein CSASGSNEQFF.

CDR3 in DNA: TGCAGTGCTAGTTCAGCGGGAGGGGCGGATGAGCAGTTCTTC. It yields the protein CSASSAGGADEQFF. The chain carries TRBV20-1 and TRBJ2-1; TRBD2 agrees at 10 bases. This CDR3 contains 14 residues. Germline trimming cut 3 bases from V and 8 bases from J; bases unmatched to any gene: 7. Germline V gene data show CDR1 as DFQATT and CDR2 as SNEGSKA (reference sequence).